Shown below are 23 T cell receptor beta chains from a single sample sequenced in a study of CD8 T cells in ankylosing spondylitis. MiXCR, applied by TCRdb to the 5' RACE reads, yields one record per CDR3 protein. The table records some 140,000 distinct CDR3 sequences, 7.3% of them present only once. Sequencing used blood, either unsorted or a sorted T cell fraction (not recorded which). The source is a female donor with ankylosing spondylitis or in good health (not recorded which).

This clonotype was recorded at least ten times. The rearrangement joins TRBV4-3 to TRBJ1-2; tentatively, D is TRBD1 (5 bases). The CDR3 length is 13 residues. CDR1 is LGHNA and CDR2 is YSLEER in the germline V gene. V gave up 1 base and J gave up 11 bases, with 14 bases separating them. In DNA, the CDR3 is TGCGCCAGCAGCCAAGGTCTAGGGGCCTCATACACCTTC. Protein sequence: CASSQGLGASYTF.

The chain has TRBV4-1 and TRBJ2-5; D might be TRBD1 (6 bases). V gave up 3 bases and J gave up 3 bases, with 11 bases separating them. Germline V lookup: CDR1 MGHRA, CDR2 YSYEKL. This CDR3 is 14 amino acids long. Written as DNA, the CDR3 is TGCGCCAGCAGCCAGGTGACAGGAGAAGAGACCCAGTACTTC. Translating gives CASSQVTGEETQYF.

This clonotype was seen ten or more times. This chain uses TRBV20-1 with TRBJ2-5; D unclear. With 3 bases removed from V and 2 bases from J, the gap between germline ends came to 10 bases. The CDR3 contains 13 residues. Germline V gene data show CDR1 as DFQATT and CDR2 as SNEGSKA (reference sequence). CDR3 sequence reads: CSASFPGQETQYF. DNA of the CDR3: TGCAGTGCTAGCTTTCCTGGGCAAGAGACCCAGTACTTC.

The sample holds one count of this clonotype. The CDR3 is CASSQLLGQPQHF. The CDR3 coding sequence is TGCGCCAGCAGTCAGTTGTTGGGTCAGCCCCAGCATTTT. The chain has TRBV23-1 and TRBJ1-5, with D unresolved. TRBV23-1 is assigned to the ORF class and has an uncertain function. This CDR3 contains 13 residues. V lost 3 bases to trimming and J lost 6 bases, with 9 bases between them.

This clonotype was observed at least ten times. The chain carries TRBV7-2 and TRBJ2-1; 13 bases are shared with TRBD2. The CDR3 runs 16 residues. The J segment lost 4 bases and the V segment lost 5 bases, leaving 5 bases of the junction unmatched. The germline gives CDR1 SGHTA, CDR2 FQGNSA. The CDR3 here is CASSLWTSGGYNEQFF. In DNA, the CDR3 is TGTGCCAGCAGCCTTTGGACTAGCGGGGGATACAATGAGCAGTTCTTC.

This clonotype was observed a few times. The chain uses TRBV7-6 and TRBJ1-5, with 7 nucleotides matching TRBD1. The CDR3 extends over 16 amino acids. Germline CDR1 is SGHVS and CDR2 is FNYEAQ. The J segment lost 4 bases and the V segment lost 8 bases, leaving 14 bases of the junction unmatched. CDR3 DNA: TGTGCCAGCTCTCCTTATCCCCAGGGGGGGAATCAGCCCCAGCATTTT. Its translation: CASSPYPQGGNQPQHF.

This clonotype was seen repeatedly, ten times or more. This chain's CDR3 is CASTPISRDAKNIQYF. CDR3 sequence (DNA): TGTGCCAGCACCCCGATCTCGCGGGACGCCAAAAACATTCAGTACTTC. This chain uses TRBV11-1 with TRBJ2-4; possible D gene TRBD2, 6 bases. Germline V lookup: CDR1 SGHAT, CDR2 FQDESV (reference sequence). The CDR3 runs 16 residues. Between the trimmed V and J ends, which lost 7 bases and 1 base, there was a span of 17 bases.

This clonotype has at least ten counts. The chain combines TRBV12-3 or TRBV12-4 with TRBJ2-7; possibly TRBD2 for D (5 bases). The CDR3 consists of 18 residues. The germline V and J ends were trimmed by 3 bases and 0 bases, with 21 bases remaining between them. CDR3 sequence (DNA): TGTGCCAGCAGTTTCGACCTAGGGCCCGGGGAATCCTCCTACGAGCAGTACTTC. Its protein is CASSFDLGPGESSYEQYF.

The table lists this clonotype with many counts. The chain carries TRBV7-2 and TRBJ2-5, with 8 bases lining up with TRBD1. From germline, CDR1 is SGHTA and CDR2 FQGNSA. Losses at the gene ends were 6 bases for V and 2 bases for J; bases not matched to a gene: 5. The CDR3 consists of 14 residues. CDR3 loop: CASSHWTGQETQYF. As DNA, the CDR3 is TGTGCCAGCAGTCATTGGACAGGGCAAGAGACCCAGTACTTC. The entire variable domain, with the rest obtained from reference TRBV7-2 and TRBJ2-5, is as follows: GAGVSQSPSNKVTEKGKDVELRCDPISGHTALYWYRQSLGQGLEFLIYFQGNSAPDKSGLPSDRFSAERTGGSVSTLTIQRTQQEDSAVYLCASSHWTGQETQYFGPGTRLLVL.

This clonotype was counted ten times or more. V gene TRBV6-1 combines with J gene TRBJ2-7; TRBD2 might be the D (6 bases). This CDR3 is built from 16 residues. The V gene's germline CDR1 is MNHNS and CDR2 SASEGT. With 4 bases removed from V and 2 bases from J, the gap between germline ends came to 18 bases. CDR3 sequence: CASSVPGTHSPYEQYF. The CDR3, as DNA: TGTGCCAGCAGTGTCCCCGGGACTCATTCTCCCTACGAGCAGTACTTC.

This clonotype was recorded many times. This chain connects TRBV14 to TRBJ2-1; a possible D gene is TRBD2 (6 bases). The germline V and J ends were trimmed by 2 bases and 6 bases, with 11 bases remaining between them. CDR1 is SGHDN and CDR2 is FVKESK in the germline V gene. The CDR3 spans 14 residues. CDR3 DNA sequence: TGTGCCAGCAGCCAACCTGGTAGCGGCAATGAGCAGTTCTTC. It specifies CASSQPGSGNEQFF.

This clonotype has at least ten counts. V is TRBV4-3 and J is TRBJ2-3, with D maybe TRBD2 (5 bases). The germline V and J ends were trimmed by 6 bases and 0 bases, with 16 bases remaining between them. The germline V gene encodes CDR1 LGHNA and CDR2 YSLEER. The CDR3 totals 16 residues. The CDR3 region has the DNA TGCGCCAGCAGTTACCGGGGAGCTCCTAGCACAGATACGCAGTATTTT. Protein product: CASSYRGAPSTDTQYF.

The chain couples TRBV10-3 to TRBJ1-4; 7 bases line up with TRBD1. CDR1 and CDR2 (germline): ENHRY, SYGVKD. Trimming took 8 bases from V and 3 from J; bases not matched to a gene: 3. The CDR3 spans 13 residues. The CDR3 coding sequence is TGTGCCATCTCGGGACAGCCTAATGAAAAACTGTTTTTT. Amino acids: CAISGQPNEKLFF.

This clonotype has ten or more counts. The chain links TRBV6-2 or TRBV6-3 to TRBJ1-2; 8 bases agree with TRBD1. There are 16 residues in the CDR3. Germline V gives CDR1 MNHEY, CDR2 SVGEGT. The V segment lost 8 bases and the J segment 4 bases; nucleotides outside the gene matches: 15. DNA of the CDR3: TGTGCCAGCTCCCAACCGCGCGGGACAGGCGCCTATGGCTACACCTTC. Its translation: CASSQPRGTGAYGYTF.

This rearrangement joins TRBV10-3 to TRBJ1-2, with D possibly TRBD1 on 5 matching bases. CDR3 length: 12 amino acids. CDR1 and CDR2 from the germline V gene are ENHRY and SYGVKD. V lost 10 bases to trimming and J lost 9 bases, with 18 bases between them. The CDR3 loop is CASNRQSGSYTF. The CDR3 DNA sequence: TGTGCCAGCAACCGACAGTCCGGGAGCTACACCTTC.

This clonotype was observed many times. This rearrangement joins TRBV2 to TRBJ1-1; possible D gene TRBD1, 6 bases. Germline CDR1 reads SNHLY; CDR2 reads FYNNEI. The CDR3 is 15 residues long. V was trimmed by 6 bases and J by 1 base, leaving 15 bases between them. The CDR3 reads CASRVQGMSNTEAFF. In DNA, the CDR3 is TGTGCCAGCAGGGTCCAGGGGATGTCGAACACTGAAGCTTTCTTT.

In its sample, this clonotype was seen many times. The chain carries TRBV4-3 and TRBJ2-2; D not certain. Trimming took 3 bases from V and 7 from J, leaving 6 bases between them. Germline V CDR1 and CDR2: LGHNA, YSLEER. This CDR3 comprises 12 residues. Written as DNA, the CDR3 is TGCGCCAGCAGCCAGTCGGGCGGGGAGCTGTTTTTT. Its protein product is CASSQSGGELFF.

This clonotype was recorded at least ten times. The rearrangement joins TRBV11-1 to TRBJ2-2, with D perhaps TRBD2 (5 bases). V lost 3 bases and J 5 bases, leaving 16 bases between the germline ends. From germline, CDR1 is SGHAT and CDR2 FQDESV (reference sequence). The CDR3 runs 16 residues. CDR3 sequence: CASSFMGPSGTGELFF. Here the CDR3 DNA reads TGTGCCAGCAGCTTCATGGGCCCCTCGGGAACCGGGGAGCTGTTTTTT.

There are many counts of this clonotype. CDR3: CASTLGDRVSTEAFF. The CDR3 region has the DNA TGTGCCAGCACCCTGGGGGACAGGGTGTCCACTGAAGCTTTCTTT. This chain links TRBV6-1 with TRBJ1-1, with TRBD1 matching over 9 bases. The trim removed 7 bases at V and 4 bases at J, leaving 10 bases unmatched. The CDR3 loop spans 15 amino acids. CDR1 and CDR2 from the germline V gene are MNHNS and SASEGT.

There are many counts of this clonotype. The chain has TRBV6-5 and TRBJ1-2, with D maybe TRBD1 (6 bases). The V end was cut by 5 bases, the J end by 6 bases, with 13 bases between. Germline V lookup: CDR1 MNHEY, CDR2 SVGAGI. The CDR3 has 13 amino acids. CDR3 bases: TGTGCCAGCAGTCCGAAACACAGGGATGGCTACACCTTC. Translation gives CASSPKHRDGYTF.

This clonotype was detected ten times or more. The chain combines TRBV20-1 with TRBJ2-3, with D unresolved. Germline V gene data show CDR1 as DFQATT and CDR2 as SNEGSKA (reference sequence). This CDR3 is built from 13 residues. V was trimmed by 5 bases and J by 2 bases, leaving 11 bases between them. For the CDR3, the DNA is TGCAGTGCTGTGACCCCGCCCACAGATACGCAGTATTTT. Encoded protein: CSAVTPPTDTQYF.

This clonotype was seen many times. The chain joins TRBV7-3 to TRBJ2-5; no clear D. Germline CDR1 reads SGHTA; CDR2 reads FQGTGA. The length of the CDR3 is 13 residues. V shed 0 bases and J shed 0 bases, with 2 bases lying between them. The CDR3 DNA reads TGTGCCAGCAGCTTAACCGACCAAGAGACCCAGTACTTC. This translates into CASSLTDQETQYF.

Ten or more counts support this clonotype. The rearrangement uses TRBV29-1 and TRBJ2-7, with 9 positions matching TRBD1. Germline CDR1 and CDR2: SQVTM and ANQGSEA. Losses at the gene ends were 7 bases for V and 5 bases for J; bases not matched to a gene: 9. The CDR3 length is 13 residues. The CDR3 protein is CSAKGDRADEQYF. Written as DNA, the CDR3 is TGCAGCGCCAAGGGGGACAGGGCGGACGAGCAGTACTTC.